This TCR beta chain was profiled in a study of blood T cells in healthy people across ages. Study information: The capture of about one barcoded beta molecule per two T cells was achieved by template switching.

The study's findings and limits: It was held that the diversity estimates obtained from one million T cells were underestimates. CMV status of donors was not determined, possibly confounding expanded clonotype changes.

The CDR3 is 14 amino acids. Deletions cut 4 bases from V and 9 bases from J, with 17 bases between. The germline V gene encodes CDR1 SGHRS and CDR2 YFSETQ. Note on this clonotype: The antigen is undetermined.

Then a second PCR, running about 6 to 12 cycles, was carried out with a sample-barcoded 5' primer and a J-beta primer mix. TCRdb reanalysed the 5' RACE reads using MiXCR and keeps one entry per CDR3 protein. The sample consists of 780,000 or so distinct CDR3 sequences, 40% to 65% of them appearing once. The chain has TRBV5-1 and TRBJ2-1; D perhaps matches TRBD2 (6 bases). Sequenced: blood. The clonotype originates from a man older than 75 in good health. The DNA for the CDR3 is TGCGCCAGCAGCGCAACAGGAGGGCCGGGTGAGCAGTTCTTC. It yields the protein CASSATGGPGEQFF. Combining the CDR3 with reference TRBV5-1 and TRBJ2-1 gives the whole variable domain KAGVTQTPRYLIKTRGQQVTLSCSPISGHRSVSWYQQTPGQGLQFLFEYFSETQRNKGNFPGRFSGRQFSNSRSEMNVSTLELGDSALYLCASSATGGPGEQFFGPGTRLTVL.